This T cell receptor beta chain came from a study of blood T cell repertoires in COVID-19 (dated by TCRdb to about 2020). With regard to the full study: Collaborator samples came from the United States, Italy and Spain and covered acute and convalescent phases of COVID-19. Where available, HLA class I and class II types were obtained from metadata supplied by the sample provider rather than from assay-based typing. Samples were obtained from the ongoing ImmuneRACE study (first 160 participants) and from about 1,300 subjects provided by 6 global collaborators. Nearly every sample came with metadata listing a de-identified subject ID, COVID-19 status, age in years and sex. Deeply sampled blood TCRbeta repertoires from subjects exposed to, actively infected with, or recovered from COVID-19 were included in the dataset. A freely available public database, intended as a resource for researchers studying the immune response to SARS-CoV-2, is where the repertoires were released. The material from the prospective study consisted of cDNA or gDNA derived from T cells, B-cell-depleted T cells, or PBMCs. General study outcomes and caveats: How much clinical and demographic metadata was included differed by source and by participant, and the metadata was provided uncurated.

TCRbeta CDR3 regions were amplified from genomic DNA using the immunoSEQ Assay, a bias-controlled multiplex PCR. The original pipeline was this. Within the assay, amplification of reference gene primers was used to estimate how many nucleated cells each sample contained. Sequence reads were collapsed and filtered to measure the absolute abundance of every unique TCRbeta CDR3 rearrangement. For each sample, productive Simpson clonality was calculated by taking the square root of Simpson's diversity index across productive rearrangements. TCRdb obtained this table from immuneACCESS and retained in-frame rearrangements with V and J assigned. These tables miss some clones; where compared with another copy, unresolved V genes account for less than half of the shortfall, and the remainder is unexplained. The V and J calls and the clone size are those of that table, but D and trimming were determined from the DNA. The sample contains 270,000 or so clones, 85% to 90% of them found a single time. Around 2.3% of the sample rests with the top ten.

Based on the germline V gene, the CDR1 and CDR2 sequences are LGHNA and YSLEER. The CDR3 numbers 16 residues from cysteine through phenylalanine. Kept here is only the CDR3 DNA, which spans 48 bases and is read in frame from base 1. V is trimmed back by 3 bases and J by 9 bases, and the junction contains 12 bases that no gene match accounts for. At one collaborating source in Seattle, patients were enrolled during active infection and were followed longitudinally through the course of disease. The collaborating institutions used their own protocols to collect whole blood in K2EDTA tubes. Collaborator samples were shipped for TCRbeta analysis as frozen whole blood, isolated PBMCs, or DNA extracted from either sample type. Regarding this clone: What this receptor recognizes is not known. One base away there is no much larger clone; base qualities are not given.

The specimen was peripheral blood. The rearranged segments are TRBV4-3 and TRBJ2-1; 9 central bases correspond to TRBD2. The TCR comes from a woman aged 55 to 70 with COVID-19, enrolled during active disease. The CDR3 protein is CASSQEGRGGIFEQFF. The nucleotide sequence is given as TGCGCCAGCAGCCAGGAGGGGCGGGGGGGCATTTTTGAGCAGTTCTTC.